A single sample gave rise to the 14 T cell receptor beta chains below, sequenced in a study of OX40 agonist ivuxolimab in advanced cancers. Libraries were prepared by immunoSEQ multiplex PCR; TCRdb keeps only in-frame clonotypes and omits some of them. The table has roughly 36,000 clones, roughly 89% seen once. Sequencing used CD4+ or CD8+ T cells sorted from blood, obtained in a trial of the OX40 agonist ivuxolimab. The receptor set was obtained from an adult with an advanced solid tumor such as melanoma, head and neck, liver or kidney cancer.

This clone was seen only once. The genes are TRBV7-8 and TRBJ1-1; 7 positions agree with TRBD1. Germline values: CDR1 SGHVS, CDR2 FQNEAQ. V lost 5 bases and J lost 4; bases outside the gene matches: 10. The CDR3 is 15 residues long. The CDR3 is CASSVSRDSRTEAFF. For the CDR3, the DNA is TGTGCCAGCAGCGTAAGCCGGGACAGCCGCACTGAAGCTTTCTTT. The whole variable domain, remainder taken from reference TRBV7-8 and TRBJ1-1, is GAGVSQSPRYKVAKRGQDVALRCDPISGHVSLFWYQQALGQGPEFLTYFQNEAQLDKSGLPSDRFFAERPEGSVSTLKIQRTQQEDSAVYLCASSVSRDSRTEAFFGQGTRLTVV.

J is TRBJ2-3 and V is TRBV7-2, with D tentatively TRBD2 (5 bases). Trimming stripped 10 bases from V and 3 bases from J, with 11 bases between. The CDR3 loop spans 12 amino acids. Per the germline V gene, CDR1 is SGHTA and CDR2 is FQGNSA. For the CDR3, the DNA is TGTGCCACCAGAAGGGAGACAGATACGCAGTATTTT. It translates to CATRRETDTQYF.

The gene calls are TRBV5-4 and TRBJ2-2; D unclear. The CDR3 has 13 residues. V was trimmed by 0 bases and J by 5 bases, leaving 5 bases between them. Germline V gene sequence: CDR1 SGHNT, CDR2 YYREEE (reference sequence). CDR3 loop: CASSLGPTGELFF. The CDR3 DNA reads TGTGCCAGCAGCTTGGGGCCGACCGGGGAGCTGTTTTTT.

The chain joins TRBV9 to TRBJ1-2, with a tentative D call TRBD1 (5 bases). The CDR3 sequence is 14 residues long. The germline V gene has CDR1 SGDLS and CDR2 YYNGEE. V was pared by 1 base and J by 2 bases, with 9 bases between. CDR3 DNA sequence: TGTGCCAGCAGCGTATCAGGGTCGAACTATGGCTACACCTTC. The encoded protein is CASSVSGSNYGYTF.

The chain uses TRBV28 and TRBJ2-5; TRBD2 is a possible D gene (6 bases). CDR3 length: 15 amino acids. The V end lost 2 bases, the J end lost 5 bases, and 15 bases lay between the germline ends. Germline CDR1 is MDHEN and CDR2 is SYDVKM. The CDR3 DNA reads TGTGCCAGCAGTTTAGAGCGGGTAAAGGGGGAGACCCAGTACTTC. Its translation: CASSLERVKGETQYF.

The count of this clone is one. This sequence joins TRBV10-1 and TRBJ2-1; TRBD2 agrees at 11 bases. The germline V gene has CDR1 WNHNN and CDR2 SYGVQD (reference sequence). This CDR3 has 16 residues. With V trimmed by 5 bases and J by 3 bases, 6 bases remained unmatched. CDR3 loop: CASSLIAGGGYNEQFF. DNA for the CDR3: TGCGCCAGCAGTCTAATAGCGGGAGGGGGCTACAATGAGCAGTTCTTC.

This clone was detected once. The rearrangement uses TRBV6-6 and TRBJ2-7, with 8 bases fitting TRBD1. Germline lookup yields CDR1 MNHNY and CDR2 SVGAGI (reference sequence). The ends lost 6 bases at V and 4 bases at J; junction bases unmatched: 8. The CDR3 runs 14 residues. The CDR3 coding sequence is TGTGCCAGCAGATCTGACAGGGGAAGGTACGAGCAGTACTTC. Translating it yields CASRSDRGRYEQYF.

The chain couples TRBV19 to TRBJ1-4, with D possibly TRBD1 on 5 matching bases. V was cut by 6 bases and J by 7 bases, with 12 bases left in between. Germline loops: CDR1 LNHDA, CDR2 SQIVND (reference sequence). This CDR3 spans 13 amino acids. Here the CDR3 DNA reads TGTGCCAGTAGCAGGGAGGGAGCTGAAAAACTGTTTTTT. This sequence encodes CASSREGAEKLFF.

The J gene is TRBJ2-7, the V gene TRBV13, with 10 bases lining up with TRBD1. V shed 1 base, J shed 3 bases, and the junction held 3 bases outside the gene matches. Germline V gene lookup returns CDR1 PRHDT and CDR2 FYEKMQ (reference sequence). CDR3 size: 15 residues. For the CDR3, the DNA is TGTGCCAGCAGCTTAGAGGGGACAGGGGACTACGAGCAGTACTTC. It translates to CASSLEGTGDYEQYF.

The rearrangement links TRBV10-3 to TRBJ2-2; a possible D gene is TRBD2 (5 bases). CDR3 length: 17 amino acids. The ends were cut back, 0 bases at V and 1 base at J, with 12 bases in the middle. Germline values: CDR1 ENHRY, CDR2 SYGVKD. Here the CDR3 DNA reads TGTGCCATCAGTGAGTCGCGTGACGGGGTGAACACCGGGGAGCTGTTTTTT. Residues: CAISESRDGVNTGELFF.

CDR3 sequence reads: CATNRRGAGANVLTF. CDR3 nucleotides: TGTGCCACCAACCGACGGGGGGCCGGGGCCAACGTCCTGACTTTC. J is TRBJ2-6 and V is TRBV28, with D perhaps TRBD2 (7 bases). CDR3 length: 15 amino acids. The V end was cut by 10 bases, the J end by 4 bases, with 17 bases between. Germline loops: CDR1 MDHEN, CDR2 SYDVKM.

The chain joins TRBV18 to TRBJ1-1; the D is unclear. This CDR3 contains 14 residues. The germline V gene encodes CDR1 KGHSH and CDR2 LQKENI. The V end was cut by 1 base, the J end by 5 bases, with 11 bases between. The CDR3 DNA follows: TGTGCCAGCTCACCACAGACTGAAGGAACTGAAGCTTTCTTT. Its protein product is CASSPQTEGTEAFF. The full variable domain, with the rest looked up from reference TRBV18 and TRBJ1-1, is NAGVMQNPRHLVRRRGQEARLRCSPMKGHSHVYWYRQLPEEGLKFMVYLQKENIIDESGMPKERFSAEFPKEGPSILRIQQVVRGDSAAYFCASSPQTEGTEAFFGQGTRLTVV.

This chain connects TRBV6-1 to TRBJ2-7; TRBD2 aligns across 8 bases. CDR3 size: 14 residues. CDR1 is MNHNS, CDR2 SASEGT, per germline. Trimming took 5 bases from V and 2 from J; bases not matched to a gene: 5. In DNA form, the CDR3 reads TGTGCCAGCAGTCCCGGGACTAGGGCCTACGAGCAGTACTTC. Translation: CASSPGTRAYEQYF.

J is TRBJ2-2 and V is TRBV6-1; a weak D match, TRBD2 (6 bases). Germline V gene lookup returns CDR1 MNHNS and CDR2 SASEGT. This CDR3 is 14 amino acids long. The V end lost 7 bases, the J end lost 6 bases, and 15 bases lay between the germline ends. The CDR3 spells CASNPRRRAGELFF. The CDR3 DNA sequence: TGTGCCAGCAACCCACGACGGAGGGCCGGGGAGCTGTTTTTT.